This TCR beta chain derives from a study of T cell repertoires in cytomegalovirus infection. Study summary: Used in the study were CMV epitopes, some recently identified and HLA-C-restricted, others well-studied and HLA-B-restricted. Indicated by public TCR beta signatures were CMV infection and matching HLA type.

TCRdb recomputed calls from the reads with MiXCR, one row per CDR3 protein. The data show approximately 350,000 distinct CDR3 sequences, with about 32% seen just once and around an eighth held by the top ten. The germline V gene has CDR1 SEHNR and CDR2 FQNEAQ (reference sequence). The CDR3 is 17 residues long. Trimming left V 1 base short and J 0 bases short, with 12 bases between. Findings and caveats of the study: CMV-specific TCR beta clonotypes restricted by HLA-C dominated the ex vivo response.

For this clonotype: Its antigen remains unknown.

The V gene is TRBV7-9, the J gene TRBJ1-4; no clear D. Sequenced here: cultured PBMCs, sampled from culture after CMV antigen stimulation. The TCR originated in a human donor in good health (CMV status not recorded). Some clones in this sample may be carry-over from other donors' samples. CDR3 sequence (DNA): TGTGCCAGCAGCTTAGTTCAGGAGAGTTCAACTAATGAAAAACTGTTTTTT. It encodes CASSLVQESSTNEKLFF.